This T cell receptor (beta chain) was identified in a study of chemoradiotherapy in HPV16-positive cancers. For the study at large: Candidate HPV-specific clones and shared TCR motifs came from a couple of HPV16-positive patients. Study-level findings and limits: Non-HPV-specific T cells did not expand in tumors during treatment, whereas candidate HPV-specific clones and E7-related motifs did.

Details on this clone: Its antigen is not identified.

Clones were read by immunoSEQ multiplex PCR, and TCRdb kept only the in-frame ones, dropping some. The data show 13,000 or so clones, with roughly 90% seen just once and 2% to 3% held by the top ten. CDR3 length: 16 amino acids. The V gene's germline CDR1 is MNHNY and CDR2 SVGAGI (reference sequence). V lost 5 bases and J lost 3, with 14 bases in between. The sample consisted of blood, taken from a patient who underwent chemoradiotherapy. This receptor was taken from a human donor with HPV-associated anogenital cancer. The chain employs TRBV6-6 and TRBJ1-6; D unclear. CDR3 sequence: CASSQPVGSYNSPLHF. The CDR3 region has the DNA TGTGCCAGCAGTCAGCCGGTTGGGAGCTATAATTCACCCCTCCACTTT.